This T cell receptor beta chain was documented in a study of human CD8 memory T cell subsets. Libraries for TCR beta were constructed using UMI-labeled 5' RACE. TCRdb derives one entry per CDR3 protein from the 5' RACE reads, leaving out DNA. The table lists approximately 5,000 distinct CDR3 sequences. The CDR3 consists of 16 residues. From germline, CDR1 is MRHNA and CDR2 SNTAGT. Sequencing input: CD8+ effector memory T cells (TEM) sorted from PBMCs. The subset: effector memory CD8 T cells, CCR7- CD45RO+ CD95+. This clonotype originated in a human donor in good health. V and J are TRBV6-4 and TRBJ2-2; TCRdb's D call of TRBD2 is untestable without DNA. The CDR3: CASSDSASGVTGELFF.